This T cell receptor beta chain was recovered during a study of blood T cell repertoires in COVID-19. Study at large: Acute and convalescent COVID-19 specimens originated in the United States, Italy and Spain. Sources were T cells, B-cell-depleted T cells, or PBMCs; the material itself was cDNA or gDNA.

Germline CDR1 reads LNHDA; CDR2 reads SQIVND (reference sequence). The CDR3 loop spans 15 amino acids. V was pared by 5 bases and J by 5 bases, with 6 bases of the junction left unmatched. As processed by the authors: The authors estimated nucleated cell counts from reference gene primer amplification. Profiled with immunoSEQ multiplex PCR; TCRdb holds only in-frame clones, not every one. V and J calls and clone size are copied from that table; D and trimming were computed from the DNA. The data contain 250,000 to 300,000 clones, around 80% of them singletons. Sequencing was carried out using peripheral blood. The TCR sequence derives from a man in his sixties with acute or convalescent COVID-19. The V and J genes are TRBV19 and TRBJ1-1; 12 bases are a match to TRBD1. The CDR3 is CASSFRDRGPTEAFF. The DNA of the CDR3 is TGTGCCAGTAGTTTCCGGGACAGGGGGCCAACTGAAGCTTTCTTT. Using reference TRBV19 and TRBJ1-1 for the parts outside the CDR3, the full variable domain is DGGITQSPKYLFRKEGQNVTLSCEQNLNHDAMYWYRQDPGQGLRLIYYSQIVNDFQKGDIAEGYSVSREKKESFPLTVTSAQKNPTAFYLCASSFRDRGPTEAFFGQGTRLTVV.